Shown below are 12 T cell receptor beta chains from a single sample sequenced in a study of spatial heterogeneity in lung cancer. MiXCR, applied by TCRdb to the 5' RACE reads, yields one record per CDR3 protein. The top ten hold about 45% of the sample, which has 35,000 to 55,000 distinct CDR3 sequences, approximately 6.8% seen once. Time point: sample taken at primary tumor resection. Unsorted whole RNA of tumor, nontumor lung or frozen PBMC was sequenced. The input for sequencing was PBMCs, taken at surgery. The receptor set was obtained from a female donor with early-stage non-small cell lung cancer.

The chain is built from TRBV10-2 and TRBJ1-3, with 9 positions matching TRBD1. The CDR3 has 13 residues. Per germline, CDR1 WSHSY and CDR2 SAAADI. J lost 8 bases, V lost 8 bases, and 7 bases had no gene match. CDR3 loop: CASQAGQGYTIYF. The DNA for the CDR3 is TGCGCCAGCCAAGCGGGACAGGGATACACCATATATTTT.

This clonotype was detected many times. This chain uses TRBV7-9 with TRBJ1-1; D is undetermined. This CDR3 contains 12 residues. CDR1 and CDR2 (germline): SEHNR, FQNEAQ (reference sequence). The ends were cut back, 5 bases at V and 4 bases at J, with 8 bases in the middle. As DNA, the CDR3 is TGTGCCAGCAGCCCCCAGTCCACTGAAGCTTTCTTT. It codes for CASSPQSTEAFF.

This clonotype was seen ten or more times. The rearrangement links TRBV7-2 to TRBJ1-2, with a possible D match to TRBD1 (5 bases). Germline V gene data show CDR1 as SGHTA and CDR2 as FQGNSA. Between the trimmed V and J ends, which lost 4 bases and 8 bases, there was a span of 17 bases. This CDR3 comprises 14 residues. CDR3 DNA: TGTGCCAGCAGCTCGGGACTCCCGTCGGTAGGCTACACCTTC. This codes for CASSSGLPSVGYTF.

This clonotype has ten or more counts. V usage is TRBV5-1 and J usage is TRBJ2-3; tentative D call: TRBD2 (5 bases). The CDR3 is 15 residues long. Germline V lookup: CDR1 SGHRS, CDR2 YFSETQ. Trimming pared 7 bases from V and 0 bases from J, leaving 15 bases between. The CDR3 protein is CASRRGRQSTDTQYF. In DNA, the CDR3 is TGCGCCAGCCGCCGGGGTCGCCAAAGCACAGATACGCAGTATTTT. Full variable domain (remainder filled in from reference TRBV5-1 and TRBJ2-3): KAGVTQTPRYLIKTRGQQVTLSCSPISGHRSVSWYQQTPGQGLQFLFEYFSETQRNKGNFPGRFSGRQFSNSRSEMNVSTLELGDSALYLCASRRGRQSTDTQYFGPGTRLTVL.

This clonotype has just a few counts. This chain uses TRBV9 with TRBJ1-1, with D maybe TRBD1 (5 bases). Germline V gives CDR1 SGDLS, CDR2 YYNGEE. This CDR3 has 15 amino acids. V was trimmed by 4 bases and J by 4 bases, leaving 17 bases between them. DNA for the CDR3: TGTGCCAGCAGCCCTTACACCGCCGGGACCACTGAAGCTTTCTTT. This codes for CASSPYTAGTTEAFF.

The rearrangement uses TRBV7-9 and TRBJ2-7, with 11 bases matching TRBD2. This CDR3 has 14 amino acids. In germline, CDR1 is SEHNR, CDR2 FQNEAQ (reference sequence). Trimming took 3 bases from V and 2 from J; bases not matched to a gene: 0. CDR3 sequence (DNA): TGTGCCAGCAGCTTTAGCGGGGGGGCCTACGAGCAGTACTTC. Translation: CASSFSGGAYEQYF.

This clonotype was counted many times. The chain joins TRBV6-2 or TRBV6-3 to TRBJ2-1; D is perhaps TRBD1 (5 bases). Germline V gene lookup returns CDR1 MNHEY and CDR2 SVGEGT. V gave up 0 bases and J gave up 3 bases, with 9 bases separating them. The CDR3 length is 15 residues. The DNA for the CDR3 is TGTGCCAGCAGTTACTCACCAGGGAACTACAATGAGCAGTTCTTC. Encoded protein: CASSYSPGNYNEQFF.

There are many counts of this clonotype. The J gene is TRBJ2-3, the V gene TRBV3-1; D gene uncertain. There are 12 residues in the CDR3. V was clipped by 6 bases and J by 2 bases, with 6 bases between them. Germline V gene sequence: CDR1 LGHDT, CDR2 YNNKEL (reference sequence). CDR3 DNA sequence: TGTGCCAGCAGTCTTTACACAGATACGCAGTATTTT. It yields the protein CASSLYTDTQYF.

This clonotype showed up many times. The V and J genes are TRBV4-3 and TRBJ2-3, with a possible D match to TRBD2 (6 bases). The V end lost 2 bases, the J end lost 4 bases, and 22 bases lay between the germline ends. Germline values: CDR1 LGHNA, CDR2 YSLEER. This CDR3 comprises 18 residues. CDR3 residues: CASSQHAPGLVLSDTQYF. The CDR3, as DNA: TGCGCCAGCAGCCAACATGCCCCGGGACTCGTGCTATCAGATACGCAGTATTTT.

This clonotype was seen many times. The chain links TRBV7-2 to TRBJ1-6; tentative D call: TRBD1 (5 bases). The CDR3 covers 14 residues. The V end was cut by 1 base, the J end by 10 bases, with 11 bases between. The germline V gene has CDR1 SGHTA and CDR2 FQGNSA. The CDR3 nucleotides are TGTGCCAGCAGCTTAGTTGGGGGGAGCTCACCCCTCCACTTT. Its translation: CASSLVGGSSPLHF.

The chain combines TRBV20-1 with TRBJ2-1; possible D gene TRBD1, 6 bases. From germline, CDR1 is DFQATT and CDR2 SNEGSKA (reference sequence). The CDR3 extends over 17 amino acids. V was shortened by 0 bases and J by 14 bases, with 29 bases between the two germline ends. CDR3: CSARDNKNRELLDRKFF. The CDR3 DNA reads TGCAGTGCTAGAGATAATAAAAATAGGGAGCTGCTGGACAGAAAGTTCTTC.

This chain uses TRBV7-2 with TRBJ2-5; D possibly corresponds to TRBD2 (7 bases). The CDR3 consists of 13 residues. Trimming pared 8 bases from V and 5 bases from J, leaving 15 bases between. From germline, CDR1 is SGHTA and CDR2 FQGNSA. This chain's CDR3 is CASSRGGAETQYF. DNA of the CDR3: TGTGCCAGCTCTCGAGGGGGGGCGGAGACCCAGTACTTC.